The sequence of this T cell receptor (beta chain) was determined in a study of OX40 agonist ivuxolimab in advanced cancers. The CDR3 is 11 residues long. V lost 7 bases and J 5 bases, leaving 10 bases between the germline ends. Germline values: CDR1 SGHRS, CDR2 YFSETQ. The method was immunoSEQ multiplex PCR; TCRdb's version includes in-frame clones alone and lacks a portion of them. The sample yields some 86,000 clones, 75% to 95% seen once. This receptor was identified in an adult with an advanced solid tumor such as melanoma, head and neck, liver or kidney cancer. This specimen was CD4+ or CD8+ T cells sorted from blood, taken in a trial of the OX40 agonist ivuxolimab. This chain links TRBV5-1 with TRBJ2-7; D gene unclear. The CDR3 loop reads CASALDHEQYF. In nucleotides, the CDR3 is TGCGCCAGCGCTTTAGACCACGAGCAGTACTTC.